Below are 4 T cell receptor beta chains sequenced from a single sample in a study of a mutant IDH1 vaccine in newly diagnosed glioma. Their antigens remain unidentified. Sequencing used immunoSEQ multiplex PCR; TCRdb keeps in-frame clones, though not all of them. The sample yields 31,000 or so clones, 81% seen once. Described time point: week 35, safety follow-up. The study gave 300 ug of mutant IDH1 20-mer peptide per vaccine dose, with topical imiquimod. Sequencing was performed on PBMCs, taken from a glioma patient whose treatment included an IDH1 peptide vaccine. The receptor set was obtained from a man younger than 45 with glioma.

The chain has TRBV4-1 and TRBJ2-3, with D hard to call. Deletions cut 0 bases from V and 3 bases from J, with 7 bases between. Per the germline V gene, CDR1 is MGHRA and CDR2 is YSYEKL. The CDR3 runs to 14 residues. CDR3 residues: CASSQDSRTDTQYF. CDR3 nucleotides: TGCGCCAGCAGCCAAGATTCAAGAACAGATACGCAGTATTTT.

The chain has TRBV27 and TRBJ1-5; 7 nucleotides match TRBD1. Germline V gives CDR1 MNHEY, CDR2 SMNVEV (reference sequence). This CDR3 region has 14 residues. V lost 5 bases to trimming and J lost 2 bases; unmatched junction nucleotides: 3. CDR3 protein: CASSNRGGNQPQHF. CDR3 nucleotide sequence: TGTGCCAGCAGTAACAGGGGAGGCAATCAGCCCCAGCATTTT.

This clone has just a few counts. As DNA, the CDR3 is TGTGCCAGCAGTTATGGGGCGTATAGCAATCAGCCCCAGCATTTT. Translation gives CASSYGAYSNQPQHF. The gene calls are TRBV6-5 and TRBJ1-5, with D possibly TRBD1 on 5 matching bases. This CDR3 has 15 amino acids. From germline, CDR1 is MNHEY and CDR2 SVGAGI. V dropped 3 bases and J dropped 0 bases, with 9 bases sitting between them.

This rearrangement joins TRBV10-3 to TRBJ2-1, with D perhaps given as TRBD1 or TRBD2 (5 bases each). Per germline, CDR1 ENHRY and CDR2 SYGVKD. The V end lost 10 bases, the J end lost 5 bases, and 12 bases lay between the germline ends. The CDR3 sequence is 12 residues long. The CDR3 is CATNRGDNEQFF. The DNA for the CDR3 is TGTGCCACCAATAGAGGGGACAATGAGCAGTTCTTC.